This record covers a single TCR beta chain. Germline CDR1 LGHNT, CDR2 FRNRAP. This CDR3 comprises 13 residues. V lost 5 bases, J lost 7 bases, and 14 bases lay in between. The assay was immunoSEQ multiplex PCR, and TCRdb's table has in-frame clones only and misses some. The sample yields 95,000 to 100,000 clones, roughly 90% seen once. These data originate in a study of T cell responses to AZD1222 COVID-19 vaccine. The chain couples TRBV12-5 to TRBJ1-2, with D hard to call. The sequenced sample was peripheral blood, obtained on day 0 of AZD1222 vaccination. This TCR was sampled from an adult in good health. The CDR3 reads CASGLGSGGGYTF. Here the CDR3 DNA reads TGTGCTAGTGGTCTGGGGTCAGGCGGTGGCTACACCTTC.